This T cell receptor (beta chain) was sequenced for a study of Ad26.COV2.S vaccination and SARS-CoV-2 variants. Broader study findings: Substantial post-vaccination breadth of spike-specific CD8+ and CD4+ T cell responses was reported. Non-spike TCR breadth did not differ much between vaccine and placebo recipients. Total T cell responses were possibly underestimated by TCR breadth and depth analyses. Placebo recipients trailed vaccine recipients in spike-specific TCR breadth.

This clone has only one observation. The antigen remains undetermined. Produced via immunoSEQ multiplex PCR; TCRdb's table is partial and in-frame only. The data contain 180,000 or so clones, approximately 88% of them singletons. The TCR was taken from a human donor who had recovered from COVID-19. Sequences were derived from peripheral blood, sampled after recovery from COVID-19.

CDR3 coding DNA: TGTGCCAGCCGTTCTCCGGGCCCCCATAGGGGAGCCAAAAACATTCAGTACTTC. This encodes CASRSPGPHRGAKNIQYF. This chain uses TRBV27 with TRBJ2-4; a possible D gene is TRBD1 (5 bases). This CDR3 spans 18 amino acids. Germline CDR1 MNHEY, CDR2 SMNVEV (reference sequence). Deletions cut 8 bases from V and 0 bases from J, with 23 bases between.